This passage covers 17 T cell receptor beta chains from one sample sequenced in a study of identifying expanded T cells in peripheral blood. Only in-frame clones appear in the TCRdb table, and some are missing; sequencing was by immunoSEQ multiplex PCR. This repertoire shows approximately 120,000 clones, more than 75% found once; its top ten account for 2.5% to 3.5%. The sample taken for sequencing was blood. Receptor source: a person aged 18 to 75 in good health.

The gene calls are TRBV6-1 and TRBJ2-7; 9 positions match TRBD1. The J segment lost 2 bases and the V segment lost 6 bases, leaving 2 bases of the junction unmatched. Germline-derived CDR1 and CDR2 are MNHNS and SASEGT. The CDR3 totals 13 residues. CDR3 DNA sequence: TGTGCCAGCAGGTGGACAGGGGCCTACGAGCAGTACTTC. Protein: CASRWTGAYEQYF.

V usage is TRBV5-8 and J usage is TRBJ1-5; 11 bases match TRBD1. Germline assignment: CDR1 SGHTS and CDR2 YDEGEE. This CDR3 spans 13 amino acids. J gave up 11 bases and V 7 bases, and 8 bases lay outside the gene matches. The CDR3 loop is CASGDRGLFTQHF. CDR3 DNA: TGTGCCAGCGGGGACAGGGGGTTATTTACCCAGCATTTT.

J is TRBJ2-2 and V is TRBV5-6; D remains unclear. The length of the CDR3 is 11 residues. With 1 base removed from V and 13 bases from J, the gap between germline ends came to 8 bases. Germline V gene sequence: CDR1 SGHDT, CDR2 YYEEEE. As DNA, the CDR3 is TGTGCCAGCAGCTTGAACAGACGGCTGTTTTTT. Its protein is CASSLNRRLFF. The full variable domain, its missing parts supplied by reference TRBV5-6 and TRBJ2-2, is DAGVTQSPTHLIKTRGQQVTLRCSPKSGHDTVSWYQQALGQGPQFIFQYYEEEERQRGNFPDRFSGHQFPNYSSELNVNALLLGDSALYLCASSLNRRLFFGEGSRLTVL.

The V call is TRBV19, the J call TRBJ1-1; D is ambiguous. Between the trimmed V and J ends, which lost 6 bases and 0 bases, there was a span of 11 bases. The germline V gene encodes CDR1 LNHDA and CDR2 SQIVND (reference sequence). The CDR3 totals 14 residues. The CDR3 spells CASRLSGMNTEAFF. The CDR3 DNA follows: TGTGCCAGTAGGCTGTCGGGGATGAACACTGAAGCTTTCTTT. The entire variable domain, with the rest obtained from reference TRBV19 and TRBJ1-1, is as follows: DGGITQSPKYLFRKEGQNVTLSCEQNLNHDAMYWYRQDPGQGLRLIYYSQIVNDFQKGDIAEGYSVSREKKESFPLTVTSAQKNPTAFYLCASRLSGMNTEAFFGQGTRLTVV.

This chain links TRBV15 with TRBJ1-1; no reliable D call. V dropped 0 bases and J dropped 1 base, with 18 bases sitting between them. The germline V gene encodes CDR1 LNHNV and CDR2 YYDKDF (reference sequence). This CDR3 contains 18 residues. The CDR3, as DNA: TGTGCCACCAGCAGAGATATTAGGAGTCGGCAGAAGAACACTGAAGCTTTCTTT. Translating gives CATSRDIRSRQKNTEAFF.

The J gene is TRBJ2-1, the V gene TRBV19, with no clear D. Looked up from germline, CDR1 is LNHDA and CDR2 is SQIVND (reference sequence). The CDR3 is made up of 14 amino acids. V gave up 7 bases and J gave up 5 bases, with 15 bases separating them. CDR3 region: CASTYRAENNEQFF. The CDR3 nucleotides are TGTGCCAGTACCTACCGGGCAGAGAACAATGAGCAGTTCTTC. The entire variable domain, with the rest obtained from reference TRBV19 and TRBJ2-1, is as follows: DGGITQSPKYLFRKEGQNVTLSCEQNLNHDAMYWYRQDPGQGLRLIYYSQIVNDFQKGDIAEGYSVSREKKESFPLTVTSAQKNPTAFYLCASTYRAENNEQFFGPGTRLTVL.

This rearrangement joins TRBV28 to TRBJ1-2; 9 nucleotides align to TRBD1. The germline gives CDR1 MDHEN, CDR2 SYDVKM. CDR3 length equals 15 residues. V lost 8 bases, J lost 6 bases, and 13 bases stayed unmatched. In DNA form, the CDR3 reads TGTGCCAGCGGACAACAAACCGGGACAGGGAATGGCTACACCTTC. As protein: CASGQQTGTGNGYTF.

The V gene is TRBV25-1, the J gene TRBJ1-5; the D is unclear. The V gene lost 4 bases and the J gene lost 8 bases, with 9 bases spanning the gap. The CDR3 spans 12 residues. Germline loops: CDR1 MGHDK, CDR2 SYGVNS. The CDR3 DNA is TGTGCCAGCAGTGGTAACGGAGAGCCCCAGCATTTT. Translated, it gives CASSGNGEPQHF.

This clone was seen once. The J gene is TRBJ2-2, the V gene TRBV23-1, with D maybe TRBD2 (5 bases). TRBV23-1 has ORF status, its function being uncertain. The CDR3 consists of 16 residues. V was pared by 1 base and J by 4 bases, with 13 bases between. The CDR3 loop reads CASSQLSGVGTGELFF. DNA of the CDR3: TGCGCCAGCAGTCAATTATCCGGGGTTGGCACCGGGGAGCTGTTTTTT.

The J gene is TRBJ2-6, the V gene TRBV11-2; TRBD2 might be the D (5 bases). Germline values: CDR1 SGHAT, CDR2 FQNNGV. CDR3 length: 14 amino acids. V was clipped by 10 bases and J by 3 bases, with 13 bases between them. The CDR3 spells CANSRVGGANVLTF. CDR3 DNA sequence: TGTGCCAACTCGAGGGTCGGTGGGGCCAACGTCCTGACTTTC.

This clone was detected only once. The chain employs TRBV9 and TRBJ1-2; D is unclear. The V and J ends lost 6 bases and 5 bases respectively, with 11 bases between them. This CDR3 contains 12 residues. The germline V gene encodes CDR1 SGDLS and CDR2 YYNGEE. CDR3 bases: TGTGCCAGCACGGGAGTCCGATATGGCTACACCTTC. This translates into CASTGVRYGYTF.

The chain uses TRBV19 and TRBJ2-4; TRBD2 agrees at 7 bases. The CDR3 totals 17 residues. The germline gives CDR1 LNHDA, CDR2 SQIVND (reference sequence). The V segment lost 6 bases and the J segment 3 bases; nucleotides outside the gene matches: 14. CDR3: CASRPGGRGRGKNIQYF. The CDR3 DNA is TGTGCCAGTAGGCCCGGTGGGCGGGGGAGAGGCAAAAACATTCAGTACTTC.

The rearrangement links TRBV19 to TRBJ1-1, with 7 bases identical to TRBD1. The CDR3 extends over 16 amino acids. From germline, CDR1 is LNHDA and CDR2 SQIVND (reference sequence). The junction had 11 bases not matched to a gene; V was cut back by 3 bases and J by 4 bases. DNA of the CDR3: TGTGCCAGTAGTATTTTGGAGACAGGGAGAGGCACTGAAGCTTTCTTT. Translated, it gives CASSILETGRGTEAFF.

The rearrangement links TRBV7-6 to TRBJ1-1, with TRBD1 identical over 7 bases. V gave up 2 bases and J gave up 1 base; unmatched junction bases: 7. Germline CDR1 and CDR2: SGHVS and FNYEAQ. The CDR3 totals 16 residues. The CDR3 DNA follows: TGTGCCAGCAGCTTAAGACAGGGCGGGCCGAACACTGAAGCTTTCTTT. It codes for CASSLRQGGPNTEAFF.

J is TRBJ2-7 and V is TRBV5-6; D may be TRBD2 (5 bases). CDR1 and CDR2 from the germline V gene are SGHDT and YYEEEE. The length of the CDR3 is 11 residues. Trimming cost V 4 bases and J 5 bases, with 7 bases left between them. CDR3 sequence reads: CASSRGNEQYF. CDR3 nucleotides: TGTGCCAGCAGCCGGGGTAACGAGCAGTACTTC.

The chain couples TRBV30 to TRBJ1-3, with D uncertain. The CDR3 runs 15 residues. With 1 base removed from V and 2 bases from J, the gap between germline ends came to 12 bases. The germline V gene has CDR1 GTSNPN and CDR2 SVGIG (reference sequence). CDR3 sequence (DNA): TGTGCCTGGAGTGGGCATCCACCCCCTGGAAACACCATATATTTT. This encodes CAWSGHPPPGNTIYF.

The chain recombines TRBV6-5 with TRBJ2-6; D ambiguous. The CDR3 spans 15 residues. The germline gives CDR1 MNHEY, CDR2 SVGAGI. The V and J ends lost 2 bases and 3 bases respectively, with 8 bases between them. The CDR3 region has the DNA TGTGCCAGCAGTTACAATGAAGGTGGGGCCAACGTCCTGACTTTC. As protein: CASSYNEGGANVLTF.